The next 12 T cell receptor beta chains were all read from a single sample in a study of blood T cell repertoires in COVID-19. Data came from immunoSEQ multiplex PCR; TCRdb stores just in-frame clones and leaves some out. This sample has about 150,000 clones; more than 85% occur once, and the top ten carry roughly 2.2%. Specimen: peripheral blood. The receptors were sampled from a woman in her 70s with acute or convalescent COVID-19.

The gene calls are TRBV5-4 and TRBJ1-1; no definite D call. V was clipped by 2 bases and J by 0 bases, with 5 bases between them. CDR3 length: 13 residues. Germline V lookup: CDR1 SGHNT, CDR2 YYREEE (reference sequence). CDR3 sequence (DNA): TGTGCCAGCAGCTTACAGATGAACACTGAAGCTTTCTTT. Translated: CASSLQMNTEAFF.

This clone appeared a few times. The J gene is TRBJ1-4, the V gene TRBV7-9; 8 positions agree with TRBD1. Unmatched junction bases numbered 3, after V lost 2 bases and J lost 7 bases. CDR1 and CDR2 from the germline V gene are SEHNR and FQNEAQ (reference sequence). The CDR3 is 14 amino acids. The CDR3 reads CASSLQGTGEKLFF. As DNA, the CDR3 is TGTGCCAGCAGCTTACAGGGGACAGGTGAAAAACTGTTTTTT.

The V call is TRBV13, the J call TRBJ1-6, with 7 bases aligning to TRBD1. V lost 2 bases, J lost 7 bases, and 11 bases stayed unmatched. CDR1 and CDR2 (germline): PRHDT, FYEKMQ (reference sequence). This CDR3 has 17 residues. CDR3: CASSLRRGGASNSPLHF. CDR3 bases: TGTGCCAGCAGCTTAAGGAGAGGGGGCGCTTCAAATTCACCCCTCCACTTT.

V gene TRBV14 combines with J gene TRBJ2-1; D ambiguous. V gave up 0 bases and J gave up 3 bases, with 9 bases separating them. Germline V gene data show CDR1 as SGHDN and CDR2 as FVKESK. The CDR3 is 15 residues long. DNA for the CDR3: TGTGCCAGCAGCCAAGATGGTGGCAGCTACAATGAGCAGTTCTTC. It encodes CASSQDGGSYNEQFF.

The chain recombines TRBV7-3 with TRBJ2-1; D remains ambiguous. Germline V gene sequence: CDR1 SGHTA, CDR2 FQGTGA. The V and J ends lost 1 base and 6 bases respectively, with 10 bases between them. The CDR3 length is 14 residues. DNA for the CDR3: TGTGCCAGCAGCTTAAAGTCCGGTGGCAATGAGCAGTTCTTC. It encodes CASSLKSGGNEQFF. Filled out from reference TRBV7-3 and TRBJ2-1, the complete variable domain reads GAGVSQTPSNKVTEKGKYVELRCDPISGHTALYWYRQSLGQGPEFLIYFQGTGAADDSGLPNDRFFAVRPEGSVSTLKIQRTERGDSAVYLCASSLKSGGNEQFFGPGTRLTVL.

The rearrangement links TRBV28 to TRBJ1-5; perhaps TRBD1 as D (6 bases). Trimming stripped 3 bases from V and 2 bases from J, with 11 bases between. The CDR3 length is 15 residues. Germline V CDR1 and CDR2: MDHEN, SYDVKM. Here the CDR3 reads CASSFGGRGNQPQHF. CDR3 DNA sequence: TGTGCCAGCAGTTTTGGGGGCAGGGGCAATCAGCCCCAGCATTTT.

This clone occurred a few times. The chain employs TRBV25-1 and TRBJ2-3, with D maybe TRBD2 (6 bases). This CDR3 spans 11 amino acids. V was pared by 6 bases and J by 5 bases, with 6 bases between. The germline CDR1 and CDR2 sequences are MGHDK and SYGVNS. The CDR3 DNA sequence: TGTGCCAGCAGGCGGGGAGATACGCAGTATTTT. Residues: CASRRGDTQYF.

The rearrangement joins TRBV6-5 to TRBJ1-4; 8 bases fit TRBD1. The CDR3 is 15 amino acids. Germline CDR1 is MNHEY and CDR2 is SVGAGI. Germline trimming cut 6 bases from V and 8 bases from J; bases unmatched to any gene: 11. CDR3 residues: CASRVRQGIGEKLFF. The CDR3 DNA is TGTGCCAGCAGGGTGAGACAGGGGATAGGAGAAAAACTGTTTTTT.

The gene calls are TRBV19 and TRBJ2-2, with TRBD1 matching over 9 bases. Per the germline V gene, CDR1 is LNHDA and CDR2 is SQIVND (reference sequence). The CDR3 loop spans 16 amino acids. Trimming cost V 3 bases and J 2 bases; bases outside gene matches: 4. This CDR3 is CASSISGQGNTGELFF. The DNA for the CDR3 is TGTGCCAGTAGTATCTCGGGACAGGGTAACACCGGGGAGCTGTTTTTT.

The chain couples TRBV18 to TRBJ1-1; TRBD1 matches 7 bases. Per the germline V gene, CDR1 is KGHSH and CDR2 is LQKENI. J gave up 3 bases and V 3 bases, and 7 bases lay outside the gene matches. The CDR3 loop spans 15 amino acids. The CDR3 reads CASSPLTRGHTEAFF. In DNA, the CDR3 is TGTGCCAGCTCACCTCTAACAAGGGGGCACACTGAAGCTTTCTTT.

The sample holds a few counts of this clone. As DNA, the CDR3 is TGTGCCAGCAGTTTAGCCCGGACAGGGGATTATGGCTACACCTTC. It encodes CASSLARTGDYGYTF. The chain links TRBV27 to TRBJ1-2; 9 nucleotides match TRBD1. The CDR3 is 15 residues long. The germline V gene encodes CDR1 MNHEY and CDR2 SMNVEV (reference sequence). Trimming at V came to 2 bases and at J to 5 bases, leaving 6 bases not matched to a gene.

The V call is TRBV12-3 or TRBV12-4, the J call TRBJ1-2; the D gene is possibly TRBD1 (6 bases). CDR3 length: 12 amino acids. V was shortened by 8 bases and J by 4 bases, with 11 bases between the two germline ends. In DNA, the CDR3 is TGTGCCAGCTGGGACACCCTCTATGGCTACACCTTC. This translates into CASWDTLYGYTF.